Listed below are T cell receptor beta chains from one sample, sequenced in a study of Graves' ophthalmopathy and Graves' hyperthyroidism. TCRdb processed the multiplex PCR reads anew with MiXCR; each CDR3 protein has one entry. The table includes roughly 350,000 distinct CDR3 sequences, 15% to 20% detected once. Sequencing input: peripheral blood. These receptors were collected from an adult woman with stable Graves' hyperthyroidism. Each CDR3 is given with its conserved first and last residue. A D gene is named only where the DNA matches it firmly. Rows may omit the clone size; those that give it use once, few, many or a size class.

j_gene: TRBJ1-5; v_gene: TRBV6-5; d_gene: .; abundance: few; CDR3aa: CASSSVSGSNQPQHF
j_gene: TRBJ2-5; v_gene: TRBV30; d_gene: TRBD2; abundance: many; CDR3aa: CASPPGLHVETQYF
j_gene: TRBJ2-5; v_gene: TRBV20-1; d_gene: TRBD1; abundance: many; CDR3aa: CSARDSRGTAKETQYF
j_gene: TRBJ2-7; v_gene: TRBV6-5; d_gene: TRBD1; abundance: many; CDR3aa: CASSSTGTAAYEQYF
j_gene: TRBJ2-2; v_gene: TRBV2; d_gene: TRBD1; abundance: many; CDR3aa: CASTKTGEAGELFF
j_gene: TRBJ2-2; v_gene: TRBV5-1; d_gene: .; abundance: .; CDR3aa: CASSLNGYTGELFF
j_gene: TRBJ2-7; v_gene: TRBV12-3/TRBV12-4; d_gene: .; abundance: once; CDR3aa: CASRLDSDDQYF
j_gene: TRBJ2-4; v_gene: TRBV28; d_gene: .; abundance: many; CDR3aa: CASSSLGSAKNIQYF
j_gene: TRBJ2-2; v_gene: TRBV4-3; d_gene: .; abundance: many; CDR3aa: CASSQEMVDTGELFF
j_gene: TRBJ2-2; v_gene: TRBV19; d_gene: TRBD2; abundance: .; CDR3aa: CASSIEVEGLATTGELFF
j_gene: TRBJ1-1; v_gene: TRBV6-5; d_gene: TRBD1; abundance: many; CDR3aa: CASSYRQGVDTEAFF
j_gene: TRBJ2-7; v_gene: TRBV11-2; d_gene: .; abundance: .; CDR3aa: CASSRIYEQYF
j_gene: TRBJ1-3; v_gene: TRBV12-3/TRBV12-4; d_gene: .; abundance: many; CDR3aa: CASSLEGDSGNTIYF
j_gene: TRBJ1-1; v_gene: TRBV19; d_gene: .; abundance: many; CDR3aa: CASIEQGRGVTEAFF
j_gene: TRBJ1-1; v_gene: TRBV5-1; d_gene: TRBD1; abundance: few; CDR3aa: CASSIRDRDTEAFF
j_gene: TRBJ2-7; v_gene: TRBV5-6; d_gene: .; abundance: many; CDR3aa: CASSIGGAAYEQYF
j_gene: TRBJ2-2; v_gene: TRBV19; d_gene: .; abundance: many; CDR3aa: CASSSGGANTGELFF